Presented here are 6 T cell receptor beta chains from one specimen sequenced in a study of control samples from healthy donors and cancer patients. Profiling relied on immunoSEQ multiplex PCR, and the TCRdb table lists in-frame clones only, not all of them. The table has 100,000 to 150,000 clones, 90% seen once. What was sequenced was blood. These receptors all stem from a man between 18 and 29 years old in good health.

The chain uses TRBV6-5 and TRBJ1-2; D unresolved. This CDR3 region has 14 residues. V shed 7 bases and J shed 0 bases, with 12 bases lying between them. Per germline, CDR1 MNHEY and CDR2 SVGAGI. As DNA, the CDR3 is TGTGCCAGCACCCGCAATCCGACTAACTATGGCTACACCTTC. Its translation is CASTRNPTNYGYTF.

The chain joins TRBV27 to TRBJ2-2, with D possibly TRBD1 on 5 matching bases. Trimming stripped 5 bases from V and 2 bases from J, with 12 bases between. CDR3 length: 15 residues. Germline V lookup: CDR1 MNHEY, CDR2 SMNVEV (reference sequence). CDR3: CASSQWQGNTGELFF. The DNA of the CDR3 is TGTGCCAGCAGTCAATGGCAGGGTAACACCGGGGAGCTGTTTTTT.

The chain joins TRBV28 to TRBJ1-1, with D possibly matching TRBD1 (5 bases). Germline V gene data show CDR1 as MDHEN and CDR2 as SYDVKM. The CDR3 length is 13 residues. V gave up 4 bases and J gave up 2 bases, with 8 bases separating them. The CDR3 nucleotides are TGTGCCAGCAGTTCGGGGGGAAACACTGAAGCTTTCTTT. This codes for CASSSGGNTEAFF.

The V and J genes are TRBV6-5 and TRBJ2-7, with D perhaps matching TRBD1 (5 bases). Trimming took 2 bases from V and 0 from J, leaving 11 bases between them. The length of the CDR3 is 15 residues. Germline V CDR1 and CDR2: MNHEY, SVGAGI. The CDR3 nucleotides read TGTGCCAGCAGTTACAAGAAGGGGAACTCCTACGAGCAGTACTTC. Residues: CASSYKKGNSYEQYF.

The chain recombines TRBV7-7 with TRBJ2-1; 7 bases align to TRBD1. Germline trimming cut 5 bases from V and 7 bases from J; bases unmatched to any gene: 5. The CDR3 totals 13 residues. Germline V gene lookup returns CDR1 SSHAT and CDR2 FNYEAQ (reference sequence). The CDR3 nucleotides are TGTGCCAGCAGCCAGGGACAGCCTAATGAGCAGTTCTTC. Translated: CASSQGQPNEQFF.

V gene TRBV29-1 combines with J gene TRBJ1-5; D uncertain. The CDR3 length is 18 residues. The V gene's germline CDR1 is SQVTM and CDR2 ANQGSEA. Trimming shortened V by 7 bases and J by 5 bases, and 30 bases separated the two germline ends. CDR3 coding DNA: TGCAGCGCTGACCGAAGCCCCCGGCCCGACACCAGCGATCAGCCCCAGCATTTT. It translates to CSADRSPRPDTSDQPQHF.